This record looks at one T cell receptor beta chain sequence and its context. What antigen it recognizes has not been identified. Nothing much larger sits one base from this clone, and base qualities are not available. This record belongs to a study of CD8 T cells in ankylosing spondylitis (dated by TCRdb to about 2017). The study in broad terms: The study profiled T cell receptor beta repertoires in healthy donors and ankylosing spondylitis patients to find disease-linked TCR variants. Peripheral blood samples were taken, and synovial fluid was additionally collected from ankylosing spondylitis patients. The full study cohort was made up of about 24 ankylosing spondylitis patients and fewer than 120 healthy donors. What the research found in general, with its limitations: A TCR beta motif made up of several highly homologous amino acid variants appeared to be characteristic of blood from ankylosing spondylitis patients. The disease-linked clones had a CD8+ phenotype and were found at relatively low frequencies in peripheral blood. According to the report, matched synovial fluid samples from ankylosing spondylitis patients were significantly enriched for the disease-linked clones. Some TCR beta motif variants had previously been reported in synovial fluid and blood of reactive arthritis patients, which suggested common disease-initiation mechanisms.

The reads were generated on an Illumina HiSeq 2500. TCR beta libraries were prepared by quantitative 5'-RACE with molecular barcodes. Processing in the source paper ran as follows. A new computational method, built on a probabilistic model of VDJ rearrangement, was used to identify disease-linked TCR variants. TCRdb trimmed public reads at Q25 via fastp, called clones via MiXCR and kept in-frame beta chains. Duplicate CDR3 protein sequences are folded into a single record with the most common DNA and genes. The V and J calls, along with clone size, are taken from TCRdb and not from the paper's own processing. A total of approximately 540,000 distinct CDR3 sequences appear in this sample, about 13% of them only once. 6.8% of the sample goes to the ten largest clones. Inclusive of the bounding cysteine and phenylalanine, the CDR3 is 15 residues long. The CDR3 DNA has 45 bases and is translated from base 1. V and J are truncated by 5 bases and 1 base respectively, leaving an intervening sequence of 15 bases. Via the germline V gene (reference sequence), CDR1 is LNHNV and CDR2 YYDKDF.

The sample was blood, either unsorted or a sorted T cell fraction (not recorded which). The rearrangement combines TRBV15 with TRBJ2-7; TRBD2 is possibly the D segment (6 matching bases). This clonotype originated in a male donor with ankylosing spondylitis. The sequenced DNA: TGTGCCACCAGCGAGATCGGGGGAAGTTCCTACGAGCAGTACTTC. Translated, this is CATSEIGGSSYEQYF.